This T cell receptor beta chain was documented in a study of cytomegalovirus exposure and HLA in healthy donors. Overall study findings and caveats: In an earlier analysis, in roughly 580 donors, most V segments appeared productive either ~87% or ~30% of the time. Confirmation was obtained in vitro that a few CMV-associated chains are specific for CMV antigens. Later work found that TCR association rates differed between HLA loci; DRB1 had the most and HLA-C the fewest. The authors excluded some V segments, including TRBV6-2 and TRBV6-3, as indistinguishable.

Germline values: CDR1 MDHEN, CDR2 SYDVKM. This CDR3 spans 15 amino acids. The V end was cut by 5 bases, the J end by 5 bases, with 18 bases between. With respect to this clone: The target antigen is unknown.

PCR employed 60 Vbeta and 13 Jbeta primers. Sequenced by immunoSEQ multiplex PCR; TCRdb stores in-frame clones only, minus some. The sample lists tens of thousands of clones, roughly 70% occurring once. The clonotype was recovered from a man aged 55 to 69 in good health and CMV-seropositive. The rearrangement uses TRBV28 and TRBJ2-5; perhaps TRBD2 as D (6 bases). Sequencing used PBMCs. CDR3 coding DNA: TGTGCCAGCAGTATCCGGGAGCCTATTAGGGAGACCCAGTACTTC. Its translation: CASSIREPIRETQYF.